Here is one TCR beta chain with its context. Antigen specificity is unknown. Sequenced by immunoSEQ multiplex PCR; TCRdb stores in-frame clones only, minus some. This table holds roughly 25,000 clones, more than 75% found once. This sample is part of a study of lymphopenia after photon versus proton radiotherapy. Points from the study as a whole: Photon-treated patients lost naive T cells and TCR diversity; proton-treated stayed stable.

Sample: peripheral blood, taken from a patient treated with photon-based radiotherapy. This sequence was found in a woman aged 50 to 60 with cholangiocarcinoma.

Here the CDR3 reads CASSRTSGGAVDTQYF. CDR3 sequence (DNA): TGTGCCAGCAGCCGAACTAGCGGGGGGGCTGTAGATACGCAGTATTTT. The chain uses TRBV7-9 and TRBJ2-3; 13 bases are a match to TRBD2. The length of the CDR3 is 16 residues. The V segment lost 5 bases and the J segment 5 bases; nucleotides outside the gene matches: 7. Germline lookup yields CDR1 SEHNR and CDR2 FQNEAQ (reference sequence).